A selection of T cell receptor beta chains follows, all from one sample in a study of blood T cell repertoires in COVID-19. Produced via immunoSEQ multiplex PCR; TCRdb's table is partial and in-frame only. This sample has under 30,000 clones, with roughly four fifths found just once. Sequencing was performed on peripheral blood. The receptors derive from a human donor in a cohort sampled during active COVID-19. Both conserved end residues are part of each CDR3. A D gene is named only where the DNA matches it firmly. Clone size is not always given. Where it is, it says once, few, many or a class for expanded clones.

clone_size,v_call,j_call,d_call,cdr3_aa,cdr3_nt
NA,TRBV5-1,TRBJ2-1,NA,CASRLAGSSYNEQFF,TGCGCCAGCAGATTGGCGGGGTCCTCCTACAATGAGCAGTTCTTC
NA,TRBV27,TRBJ2-7,NA,CASSLSQAGTHEQYF,TGTGCCAGCAGTTTATCCCAGGCGGGTACTCACGAGCAGTACTTC
NA,TRBV19,TRBJ1-5,NA,CASSIAGYSNQPQHF,TGTGCCAGTAGTATTGCAGGGTATAGCAATCAGCCCCAGCATTTT
NA,TRBV18,TRBJ1-1,NA,CASSPGPLEITEAFF,TGTGCCAGCTCACCAGGGCCACTGGAAATCACTGAAGCTTTCTTT
NA,TRBV14,TRBJ2-3,NA,CASSQDREDTQYF,TGTGCCAGCAGCCAAGATCGGGAGGATACGCAGTATTTT
NA,TRBV28,TRBJ1-4,TRBD1,CASNRGNEKLFF,TGTGCCAGCAACAGGGGTAATGAAAAACTGTTTTTT
NA,TRBV27,TRBJ2-4,TRBD1,CASSSLGQGKAKNIQYF,TGTGCCAGCAGTTCGCTAGGACAGGGAAAAGCCAAAAACATTCAGTACTTC
NA,TRBV7-9,TRBJ2-5,TRBD2,CASSLAYQGLEKETQYF,TGTGCCAGCAGCTTAGCGTACCAGGGACTAGAAAAAGAGACCCAGTACTTC
NA,TRBV6-1,TRBJ1-2,TRBD1,CASSDVSGQGYGYTF,TGTGCCAGCAGTGATGTTTCGGGACAGGGCTATGGCTACACCTTC
NA,TRBV20-1,TRBJ2-7,NA,CSAFNSHEQYF,TGCAGTGCTTTTAATAGCCACGAGCAGTACTTC
NA,TRBV5-6,TRBJ2-5,NA,CASSLLEARETQYF,TGTGCCAGCAGCTTGCTGGAGGCCCGGGAGACCCAGTACTTC
NA,TRBV4-3,TRBJ1-6,NA,CASSQDDKTSPLHF,TGCGCCAGCAGCCAAGATGACAAGACTTCACCCCTCCACTTT
few,TRBV28,TRBJ2-3,TRBD2,CASSLGGGASDTQYF,TGTGCCAGCAGTTTAGGCGGGGGGGCGTCAGATACGCAGTATTTT
NA,TRBV9,TRBJ2-2,TRBD2,CASSVGLAGGRTGELFF,TGTGCCAGCAGCGTAGGACTAGCGGGGGGAAGGACCGGGGAGCTGTTTTTT